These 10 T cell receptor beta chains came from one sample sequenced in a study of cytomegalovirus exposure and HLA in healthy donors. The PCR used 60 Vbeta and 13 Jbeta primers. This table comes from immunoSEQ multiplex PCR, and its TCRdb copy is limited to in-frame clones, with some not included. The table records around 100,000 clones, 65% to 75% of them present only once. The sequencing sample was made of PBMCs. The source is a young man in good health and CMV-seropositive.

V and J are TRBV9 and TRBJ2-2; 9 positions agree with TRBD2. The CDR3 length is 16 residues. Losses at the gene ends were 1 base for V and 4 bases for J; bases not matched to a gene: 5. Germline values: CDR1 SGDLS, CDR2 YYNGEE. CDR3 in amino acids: CASSVPMRGGTGELFF. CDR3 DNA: TGTGCCAGCAGCGTACCCATGCGGGGGGGCACCGGGGAGCTGTTTTTT.

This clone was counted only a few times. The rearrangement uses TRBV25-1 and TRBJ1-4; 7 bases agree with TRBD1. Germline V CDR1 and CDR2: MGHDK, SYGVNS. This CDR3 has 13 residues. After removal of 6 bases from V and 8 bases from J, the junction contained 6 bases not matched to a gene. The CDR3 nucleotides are TGTGCCAGCAGCAGAGGGACAGAGGAAAAACTGTTTTTT. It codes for CASSRGTEEKLFF. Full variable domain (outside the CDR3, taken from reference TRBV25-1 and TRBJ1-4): EADIYQTPRYLVIGTGKKITLECSQTMGHDKMYWYQQDPGMELHLIHYSYGVNSTEKGDLSSESTVSRIRTEHFPLTLESARPSHTSQYLCASSRGTEEKLFFGSGTQLSVL.

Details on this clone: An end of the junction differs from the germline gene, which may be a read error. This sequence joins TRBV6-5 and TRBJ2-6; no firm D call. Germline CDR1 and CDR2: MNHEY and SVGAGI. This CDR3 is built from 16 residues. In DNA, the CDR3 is TGTGTCAGCAGTTACTCGTGGGCGACTGGGGCCAACGTCCTGACTTTC. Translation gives CVSSYSWATGANVLTF.

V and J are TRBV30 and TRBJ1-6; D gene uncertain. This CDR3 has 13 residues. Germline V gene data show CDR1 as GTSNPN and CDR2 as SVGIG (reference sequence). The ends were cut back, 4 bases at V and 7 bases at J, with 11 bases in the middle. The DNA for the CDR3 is TGTGCCTGGACCTACAGAAACAATTCACCCCTCCACTTT. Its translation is CAWTYRNNSPLHF.

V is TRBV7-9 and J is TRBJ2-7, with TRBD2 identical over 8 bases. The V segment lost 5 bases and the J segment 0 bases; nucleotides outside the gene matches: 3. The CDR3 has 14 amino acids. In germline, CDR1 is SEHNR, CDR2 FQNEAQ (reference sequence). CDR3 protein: CASSRGGSSYEQYF. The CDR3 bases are TGTGCCAGCAGCCGGGGGGGAAGCTCCTACGAGCAGTACTTC.

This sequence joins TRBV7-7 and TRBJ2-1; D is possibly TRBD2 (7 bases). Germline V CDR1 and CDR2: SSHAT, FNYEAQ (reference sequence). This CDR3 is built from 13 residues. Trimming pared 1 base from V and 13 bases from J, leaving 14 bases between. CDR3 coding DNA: TGTGCCAGCAGCTTAGGCCAGGGGAGGGAACAGTTCTTC. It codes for CASSLGQGREQFF. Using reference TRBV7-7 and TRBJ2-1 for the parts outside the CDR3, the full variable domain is GAGVSQSPRYKVTKRGQDVTLRCDPISSHATLYWYQQALGQGPEFLTYFNYEAQPDKSGLPSDRFSAERPEGSISTLTIQRTEQRDSAMYRCASSLGQGREQFFGPGTRLTVL.

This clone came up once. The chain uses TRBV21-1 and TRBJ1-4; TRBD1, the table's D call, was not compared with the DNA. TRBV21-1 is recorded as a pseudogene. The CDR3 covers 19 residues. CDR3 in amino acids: CASSKALTPRDATNEKLFF. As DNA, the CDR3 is TGTGCCAGCAGCAAAGCGTTGACACCCAGGGATGCAACTAATGAAAAACTGTTTTTT.

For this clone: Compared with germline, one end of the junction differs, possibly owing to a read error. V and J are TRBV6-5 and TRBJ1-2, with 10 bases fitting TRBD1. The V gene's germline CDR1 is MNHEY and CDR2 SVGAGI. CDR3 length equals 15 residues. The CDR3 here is CASSPVRGQGNGYPF. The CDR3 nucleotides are TGTGCCAGCAGTCCGGTTCGGGGACAGGGGAATGGCTACCCCTTC.

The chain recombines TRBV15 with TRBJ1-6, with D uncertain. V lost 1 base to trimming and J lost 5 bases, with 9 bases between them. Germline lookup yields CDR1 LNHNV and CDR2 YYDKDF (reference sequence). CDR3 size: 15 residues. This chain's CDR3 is CATSRGAADNSPLHF. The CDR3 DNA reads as TGTGCCACCAGCAGAGGTGCGGCTGATAATTCACCCCTCCACTTT.

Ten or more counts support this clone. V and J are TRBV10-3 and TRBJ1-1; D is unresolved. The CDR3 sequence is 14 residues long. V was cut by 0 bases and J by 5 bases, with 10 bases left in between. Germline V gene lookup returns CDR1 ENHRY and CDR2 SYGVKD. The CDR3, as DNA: TGTGCCATCAGTGAGTCTCGGGATGGGACTGAAGCTTTCTTT. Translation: CAISESRDGTEAFF.